This T cell receptor (beta chain) was obtained from a study of early T cells in non-severe SARS-CoV-2 infection. Study-wide points: The study's VDJdb matching favored anti-spike CD8 responses and missed private and CD4 specificities.

This clonotype was counted a few times. Its antigen is not known. This CDR3 is built from 16 residues. Germline-derived CDR1 and CDR2 are DFQATT and SNEGSKA (reference sequence). V lost 5 bases, J lost 0 bases, and 10 bases stayed unmatched. TCRdb re-called the 5' RACE reads through MiXCR, storing one row per CDR3 protein. Of about 60,000 distinct CDR3 sequences listed, roughly 5.3% are singletons. V is TRBV20-1 and J is TRBJ2-1, with TRBD2 matching 7 bases. The specimen sequenced was whole blood. The TCR comes from an adult who was a healthcare worker with PCR-confirmed SARS-CoV-2 infection or an uninfected control (not recorded which). CDR3 protein: CSAPRGGGSSYNEQFF. CDR3 coding DNA: TGCAGTGCTCCAAGGGGCGGGGGAAGCTCCTACAATGAGCAGTTCTTC.